The sequence of this TCR beta chain was determined in a study of cytomegalovirus exposure and HLA in healthy donors. About the research overall: Earlier sequencing of approximately 200 million T cells yielded around 100 million unique TCR beta sequences.

The germline V gene has CDR1 SGHNT and CDR2 YYREEE (reference sequence). J gave up 1 base and V 9 bases, and 9 bases lay outside the gene matches. CDR3 length equals 14 residues. A remark on this clone: The antigen is unknown.

Researchers ran the PCR with 60 Vbeta and 13 Jbeta primers. The method was immunoSEQ multiplex PCR; TCRdb's version includes in-frame clones alone and lacks a portion of them. The sample yields about 240,000 clones, 85% seen once. General observations from the study: It was reportedly the case that the classifier diagnosed cytomegalovirus status with high specificity and sensitivity.

The sequence was obtained from a girl aged 2-10 years in good health and CMV-seronegative. The V and J genes are TRBV5-4 and TRBJ1-1; 7 bases line up with TRBD1. The sample taken for sequencing was PBMCs. CDR3 region: CATQSRGSNTEAFF. For the CDR3, the DNA is TGTGCCACCCAGAGCAGGGGGTCGAACACTGAAGCTTTCTTT.